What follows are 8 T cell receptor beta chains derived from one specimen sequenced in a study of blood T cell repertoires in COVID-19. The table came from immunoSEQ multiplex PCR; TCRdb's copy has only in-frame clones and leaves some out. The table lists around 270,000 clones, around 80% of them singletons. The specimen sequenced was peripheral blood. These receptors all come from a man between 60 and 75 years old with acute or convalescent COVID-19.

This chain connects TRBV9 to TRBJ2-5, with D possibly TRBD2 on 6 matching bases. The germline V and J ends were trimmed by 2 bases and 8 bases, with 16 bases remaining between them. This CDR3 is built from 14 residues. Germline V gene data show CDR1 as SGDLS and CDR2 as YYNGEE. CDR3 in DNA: TGTGCCAGCAGCGTTGGCGGGGTGGGTGAAACCCAGTACTTC. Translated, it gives CASSVGGVGETQYF.

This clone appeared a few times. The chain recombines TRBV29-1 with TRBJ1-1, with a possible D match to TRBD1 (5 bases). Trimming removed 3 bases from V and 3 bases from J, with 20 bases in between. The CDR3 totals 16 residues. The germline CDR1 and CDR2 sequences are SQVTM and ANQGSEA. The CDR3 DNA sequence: TGCAGCGTTGAGGTCCCCGGGGGAGGTGGGGACACTGAAGCTTTCTTT. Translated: CSVEVPGGGGDTEAFF.

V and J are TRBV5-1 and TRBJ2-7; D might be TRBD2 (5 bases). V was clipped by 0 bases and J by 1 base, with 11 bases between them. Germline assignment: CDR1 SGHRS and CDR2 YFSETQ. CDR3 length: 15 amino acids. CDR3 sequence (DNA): TGCGCCAGCAGCTTGGCCGGAACTAGTTCCTACGAGCAGTACTTC. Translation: CASSLAGTSSYEQYF.

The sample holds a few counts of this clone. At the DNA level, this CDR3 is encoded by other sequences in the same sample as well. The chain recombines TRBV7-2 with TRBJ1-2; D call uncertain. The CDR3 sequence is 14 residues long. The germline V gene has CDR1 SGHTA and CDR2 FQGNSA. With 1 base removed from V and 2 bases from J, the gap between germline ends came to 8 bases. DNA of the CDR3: TGTGCCAGCAGCTTAGGGAGTCAAAACTATGGCTACACCTTC. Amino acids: CASSLGSQNYGYTF.

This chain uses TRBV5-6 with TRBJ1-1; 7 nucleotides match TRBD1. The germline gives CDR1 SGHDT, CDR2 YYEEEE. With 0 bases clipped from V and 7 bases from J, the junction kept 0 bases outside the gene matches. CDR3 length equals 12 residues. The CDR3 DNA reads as TGTGCCAGCAGCTTGGCAGGGGGTGAAGCTTTCTTT. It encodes CASSLAGGEAFF.

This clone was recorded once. The CDR3 region is CASSFGAGGVAGTGELFF. CDR3 nucleotides: TGTGCCAGCAGCTTTGGAGCGGGAGGGGTCGCGGGCACCGGGGAGCTGTTTTTT. This chain links TRBV13 with TRBJ2-2; 10 bases agree with TRBD2. V lost 3 bases and J lost 4; bases outside the gene matches: 11. This CDR3 is 18 amino acids long. CDR1 is PRHDT and CDR2 is FYEKMQ in the germline V gene (reference sequence). Complete variable domain (other parts from reference TRBV13 and TRBJ2-2): AAGVIQSPRHLIKEKRETATLKCYPIPRHDTVYWYQQGPGQDPQFLISFYEKMQSDKGSIPDRFSAQQFSDYHSELNMSSLELGDSALYFCASSFGAGGVAGTGELFFGEGSRLTVL.

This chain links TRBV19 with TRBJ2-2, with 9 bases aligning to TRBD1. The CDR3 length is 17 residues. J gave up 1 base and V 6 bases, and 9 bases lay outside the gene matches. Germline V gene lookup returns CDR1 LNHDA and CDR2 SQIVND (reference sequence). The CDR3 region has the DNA TGTGCCAGTAGCCTTAAACCGGGACAGGGGAACACCGGGGAGCTGTTTTTT. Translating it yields CASSLKPGQGNTGELFF.

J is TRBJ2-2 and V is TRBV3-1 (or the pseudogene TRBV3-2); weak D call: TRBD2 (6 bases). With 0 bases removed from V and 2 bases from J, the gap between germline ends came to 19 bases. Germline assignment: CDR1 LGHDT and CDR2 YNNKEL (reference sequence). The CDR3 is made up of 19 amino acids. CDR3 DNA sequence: TGTGCCAGCAGCCAAGATCGCCTTGGAGCGGGCGATAACACCGGGGAGCTGTTTTTT. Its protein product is CASSQDRLGAGDNTGELFF.